This T cell receptor beta chain emerged from a study of OX40 agonist ivuxolimab in advanced cancers. On the study more broadly: People in dose escalation had one of these cancers: hepatocellular carcinoma, melanoma, renal cell or head and neck cancer.

Study-level results: Both blood CD4+ and CD8+ T cells showed clonal growth by week 6 at 0.1 to 3.0 mg/kg.

Germline values: CDR1 SEHNR, CDR2 FQNEAQ (reference sequence). The CDR3 spans 14 residues. Trimming took off 4 bases at V and 3 bases at J, with 12 bases between the two ends. Method: immunoSEQ multiplex PCR; TCRdb's copy keeps in-frame clones and lacks some. The top ten hold around 20% of the sample, which has 60,000 or so clones, 90% to 95% seen once. The cohort excluded patients with autoimmune disease history or systemic immunosuppression. On cycle 4 day 1 and cycle 7 day 1, as well as at baseline, blood was sampled. Concerning this clone itself: Its antigen is not known.

This receptor was identified in an adult with an advanced solid tumor such as melanoma, head and neck, liver or kidney cancer. This sample comprised CD4+ or CD8+ T cells sorted from blood, obtained in a trial of the OX40 agonist ivuxolimab. The gene calls are TRBV7-9 and TRBJ1-2; D is possibly TRBD1 (6 bases). This CDR3 is CASSYPGADYGYTF. CDR3 DNA sequence: TGTGCCAGCAGCTACCCGGGGGCAGACTATGGCTACACCTTC.